Presented here are 27 T cell receptor beta chains from one specimen sequenced in a study of CD8 T cells in ankylosing spondylitis. Overall study results and limits: One TCR beta motif, made up of under ten highly homologous variants, appeared characteristic of ankylosing spondylitis blood.

MiXCR, run by TCRdb on the 5' RACE reads, gives a single entry per CDR3 protein. The table lists about 700,000 distinct CDR3 sequences, around 20% of them singletons, with under 20% in the top ten. These receptors are not linked to any known antigen. The sequencing sample was made of blood, either unsorted or a sorted T cell fraction (not recorded which). The receptors were gathered from a male donor with ankylosing spondylitis.

In this sample, this clonotype turned up a few times. The genes are TRBV5-1 and TRBJ1-6; 9 bases align to TRBD1. Germline V lookup: CDR1 SGHRS, CDR2 YFSETQ. The CDR3 is 15 amino acids. Trimming took 1 base from V and 10 from J; bases not matched to a gene: 6. In nucleotides, the CDR3 is TGCGCCAGCAGCTTGTCGGGACAGGGAAGGTCACCCCTCCACTTT. Protein product: CASSLSGQGRSPLHF.

The chain joins TRBV12-3 or TRBV12-4 to TRBJ1-1; D is perhaps TRBD1 (6 bases). This CDR3 region has 13 residues. V was trimmed by 7 bases and J by 7 bases, leaving 16 bases between them. This chain's CDR3 is CASTLGAGLEAFF. In DNA form, the CDR3 reads TGTGCCAGCACCCTGGGGGCAGGGCTTGAAGCTTTCTTT.

This clonotype was seen repeatedly, ten times or more. The CDR3 sequence: CASSLESSGNTIYF. The CDR3 DNA sequence: TGCGCCAGCAGCTTAGAGAGCTCTGGAAACACCATATATTTT. The chain has TRBV5-1 and TRBJ1-3; no clear D. The CDR3 runs 14 residues. Looked up from germline, CDR1 is SGHRS and CDR2 is YFSETQ. Trimming removed 2 bases at V and 0 bases at J, with 6 bases between.

This clonotype has just a few counts. The CDR3 here is CASSEGTPGNTIYF. CDR3 DNA sequence: TGTGCCAGCAGTGAAGGGACACCAGGAAACACCATATATTTT. The J gene is TRBJ1-3, the V gene TRBV25-1; a possible D gene is TRBD1 (6 bases). The CDR3 contains 14 residues. Germline V gene lookup returns CDR1 MGHDK and CDR2 SYGVNS. V gave up 2 bases and J gave up 4 bases, with 9 bases separating them. The whole variable domain, filled in from reference TRBV25-1 and TRBJ1-3, reads EADIYQTPRYLVIGTGKKITLECSQTMGHDKMYWYQQDPGMELHLIHYSYGVNSTEKGDLSSESTVSRIRTEHFPLTLESARPSHTSQYLCASSEGTPGNTIYFGEGSWLTVV.

This clonotype has a handful of counts. The chain carries TRBV30 and TRBJ1-1; D is undetermined. In germline, CDR1 is GTSNPN, CDR2 SVGIG (reference sequence). CDR3 length: 11 amino acids. V was shortened by 0 bases and J by 5 bases, with 4 bases between the two germline ends. Here the CDR3 DNA reads TGTGCCTGGAGTGTAGTAACTGAAGCTTTCTTT. Translating gives CAWSVVTEAFF.

This clonotype was detected only a few times. V gene TRBV20-1 combines with J gene TRBJ2-5, with 11 bases fitting TRBD2. Germline V gene lookup returns CDR1 DFQATT and CDR2 SNEGSKA (reference sequence). The CDR3 is 16 amino acids. V trimming: 0 bases; J trimming: 5 bases; junction bases outside the gene matches: 8. CDR3 residues: CSARDPVAGGPETQYF. Here the CDR3 DNA reads TGCAGTGCTAGAGATCCGGTAGCGGGAGGGCCGGAGACCCAGTACTTC.

This clonotype was counted ten times or more. The V call is TRBV20-1, the J call TRBJ1-5, with TRBD1 matching 7 bases. The germline CDR1 and CDR2 sequences are DFQATT and SNEGSKA (reference sequence). The J segment lost 4 bases and the V segment lost 6 bases, leaving 15 bases of the junction unmatched. The CDR3 covers 16 residues. CDR3 nucleotides: TGCAGTGCATACCCGACAGGGCGCGTCCTTAATCAGCCCCAGCATTTT. Amino acids: CSAYPTGRVLNQPQHF.

CDR3 in amino acids: CASSEYRDGYGYTF. The DNA of the CDR3 is TGTGCCAGCAGTGAGTACAGGGACGGCTATGGCTACACCTTC. This chain connects TRBV2 to TRBJ1-2, with D tentatively TRBD1 (6 bases). V was clipped by 3 bases and J by 4 bases, with 12 bases between them. This CDR3 comprises 14 residues. Germline CDR1 and CDR2: SNHLY and FYNNEI.

CDR3 coding DNA: TGTGCCACCCGCCCGTGGGGGGAGATGGGCAATGAGCAGTTCTTC. This encodes CATRPWGEMGNEQFF. V gene TRBV15 combines with J gene TRBJ2-1; possibly TRBD2 for D (6 bases). The CDR3 contains 15 residues. Per germline, CDR1 LNHNV and CDR2 YYDKDF (reference sequence). Between the trimmed V and J ends, which lost 8 bases and 6 bases, there was a span of 20 bases. Complete variable domain (other parts from reference TRBV15 and TRBJ2-1): DAMVIQNPRYQVTQFGKPVTLSCSQTLNHNVMYWYQQKSSQAPKLLFHYYDKDFNNEADTPDNFQSRRPNTSFCFLDIRSPGLGDTAMYLCATRPWGEMGNEQFFGPGTRLTVL.

This clonotype has more than one count but fewer than ten. DNA for the CDR3: TGCAGCGTTGCCGAGGGTTACGAGCAGTACTTC. Its translation is CSVAEGYEQYF. The chain uses TRBV29-1 and TRBJ2-7; tentatively, D is TRBD2 (5 bases). Germline CDR1 SQVTM, CDR2 ANQGSEA. V dropped 4 bases and J dropped 4 bases, with 8 bases sitting between them. The CDR3 is 11 residues long.

The chain combines TRBV7-8 with TRBJ1-5; no clear D. Germline assignment: CDR1 SGHVS and CDR2 FQNEAQ. This CDR3 contains 16 residues. The germline V and J ends were trimmed by 4 bases and 0 bases, with 13 bases remaining between them. CDR3 sequence (DNA): TGTGCCAGCAGCTCGGACGGAAGCTATAGCAATCAGCCCCAGCATTTT. Protein: CASSSDGSYSNQPQHF. The whole variable domain, remainder taken from reference TRBV7-8 and TRBJ1-5, is GAGVSQSPRYKVAKRGQDVALRCDPISGHVSLFWYQQALGQGPEFLTYFQNEAQLDKSGLPSDRFFAERPEGSVSTLKIQRTQQEDSAVYLCASSSDGSYSNQPQHFGDGTRLSIL.

The V call is TRBV20-1, the J call TRBJ2-1, with a weak D call TRBD2 (7 bases). The germline V and J ends were trimmed by 3 bases and 0 bases, with 15 bases remaining between them. Germline loops: CDR1 DFQATT, CDR2 SNEGSKA (reference sequence). The CDR3 runs to 16 residues. CDR3 sequence reads: CSARGRGASSYNEQFF. CDR3 DNA: TGCAGTGCTAGGGGGAGGGGGGCTTCCTCCTACAATGAGCAGTTCTTC.

This clonotype has more than one count but fewer than ten. This chain joins TRBV2 and TRBJ1-4; 9 bases are a match to TRBD1. V was clipped by 9 bases and J by 0 bases; unmatched bases: 5. The germline V gene encodes CDR1 SNHLY and CDR2 FYNNEI. This CDR3 has 15 amino acids. CDR3 nucleotide sequence: TGTGCCAGAGGGGGACAGGGCGCAACTAATGAAAAACTGTTTTTT. This sequence encodes CARGGQGATNEKLFF.

The table lists this clonotype with a few counts. V and J are TRBV27 and TRBJ2-1; no reliable D call. V lost 2 bases, J lost 3 bases, and 14 bases lay in between. This CDR3 spans 16 amino acids. Germline CDR1 reads MNHEY; CDR2 reads SMNVEV (reference sequence). In nucleotides, the CDR3 is TGTGCCAGCAGTTTAGTCTTGACCCAAGGCTACAATGAGCAGTTCTTC. It is translated as CASSLVLTQGYNEQFF.

The chain is built from TRBV5-1 and TRBJ2-7; 8 bases map to TRBD1. The germline gives CDR1 SGHRS, CDR2 YFSETQ. This CDR3 has 17 amino acids. Germline trimming cut 0 bases from V and 1 base from J; bases unmatched to any gene: 9. CDR3 sequence (DNA): TGCGCCAGCAGCTTGGCCCAGGACAGGGAGAGTTCCTACGAGCAGTACTTC. It translates to CASSLAQDRESSYEQYF. Looking up the rest from reference TRBV5-1 and TRBJ2-7 gives the full variable domain: KAGVTQTPRYLIKTRGQQVTLSCSPISGHRSVSWYQQTPGQGLQFLFEYFSETQRNKGNFPGRFSGRQFSNSRSEMNVSTLELGDSALYLCASSLAQDRESSYEQYFGPGTRLTVT.

This clonotype has ten or more counts. DNA for the CDR3: TGCGCCAGCAGTGAGCGTGCAGATACGCAGTATTTT. Its translation is CASSERADTQYF. J is TRBJ2-3 and V is TRBV10-2; D is uncertain. The length of the CDR3 is 12 residues. V was clipped by 2 bases and J by 4 bases, with 4 bases between them. Germline CDR1 and CDR2: WSHSY and SAAADI.

This clonotype was recorded at least ten times. The V gene is TRBV12-3 or TRBV12-4, the J gene TRBJ1-1; D remains ambiguous. The CDR3 length is 13 residues. The V gene lost 6 bases and the J gene lost 1 base, with 9 bases spanning the gap. As DNA, the CDR3 is TGTGCCAGCAGCTCCGACAAGAACACTGAAGCTTTCTTT. Residues: CASSSDKNTEAFF.

This clonotype was picked up a small number of times. The rearrangement uses TRBV7-8 and TRBJ1-2, with a weak D call TRBD1 (6 bases). With 5 bases removed from V and 4 bases from J, the gap between germline ends came to 23 bases. This CDR3 comprises 17 residues. Germline values: CDR1 SGHVS, CDR2 FQNEAQ. CDR3 nucleotides: TGTGCCAGCAGCCCGGGGGGTACAGGGAAATTATCCTATGGCTACACCTTC. Its protein product is CASSPGGTGKLSYGYTF. The full variable domain, rest sourced from reference TRBV7-8 and TRBJ1-2, is GAGVSQSPRYKVAKRGQDVALRCDPISGHVSLFWYQQALGQGPEFLTYFQNEAQLDKSGLPSDRFFAERPEGSVSTLKIQRTQQEDSAVYLCASSPGGTGKLSYGYTFGSGTRLTVV.

This clonotype appeared a few times. The chain combines TRBV6-4 with TRBJ2-2, with 12 bases that match TRBD1. The junction had 8 bases not matched to a gene; V was cut back by 6 bases and J by 6 bases. Germline loops: CDR1 MRHNA, CDR2 SNTAGT. The CDR3 length is 16 residues. The CDR3 coding sequence is TGTGCCAGCAGAGCTGAGGGACAGGGGGCCCCCGGGGAGCTGTTTTTT. It is translated as CASRAEGQGAPGELFF.

A few counts support this clonotype. The V and J genes are TRBV5-1 and TRBJ2-1, with TRBD1 identical over 9 bases. CDR1 and CDR2 from the germline V gene are SGHRS and YFSETQ. CDR3 size: 18 residues. V lost 4 bases to trimming and J lost 1 base; unmatched junction nucleotides: 12. CDR3 in DNA: TGCGCCAGCAGCAGCTCGGCGGGGGACAGGGCTTCCTACAATGAGCAGTTCTTC. Translated: CASSSSAGDRASYNEQFF.

The table lists this clonotype with a few counts. The V and J genes are TRBV7-9 and TRBJ2-4; D possibly corresponds to TRBD2 (6 bases). Germline CDR1 reads SEHNR; CDR2 reads FQNEAQ (reference sequence). The V and J ends lost 0 bases and 3 bases respectively, with 12 bases between them. CDR3 size: 16 residues. CDR3 DNA sequence: TGTGCCAGCAGCTTAGCTTTCCAGGGAGGCAAAAACATTCAGTACTTC. Its protein is CASSLAFQGGKNIQYF.

This clonotype was counted ten times or more. This chain uses TRBV29-1 with TRBJ1-1; D uncertain. The germline V gene has CDR1 SQVTM and CDR2 ANQGSEA. This CDR3 spans 12 amino acids. V was pared by 1 base and J by 5 bases, with 8 bases between. Written as DNA, the CDR3 is TGCAGCGTTGAAGGGGGTAAAACTGAAGCTTTCTTT. This sequence encodes CSVEGGKTEAFF. Together with reference TRBV29-1 and TRBJ1-1, the CDR3 gives the full variable domain: SAVISQKPSRDICQRGTSLTIQCQVDSQVTMMFWYRQQPGQSLTLIATANQGSEATYESGFVIDKFPISRPNLTFSTLTVSNMSPEDSSIYLCSVEGGKTEAFFGQGTRLTVV.

This clonotype was detected only a few times. The V and J genes are TRBV12-3 or TRBV12-4 and TRBJ2-2, with TRBD1 matching 9 bases. The CDR3 is 16 residues long. The junction had 11 bases not matched to a gene; V was cut back by 7 bases and J by 5 bases. CDR3 in amino acids: CASTTPGGQGTGELFF. DNA for the CDR3: TGTGCCAGCACCACACCCGGGGGACAGGGAACCGGGGAGCTGTTTTTT.

CDR3 in DNA: TGTGCCAGCAGCAAACGGACAGTAGTTGCCAAAAACATTCAGTACTTC. It specifies CASSKRTVVAKNIQYF. The chain carries TRBV7-8 and TRBJ2-4; TRBD1 is a possible D gene (6 bases). Trimming pared 5 bases from V and 1 base from J, leaving 15 bases between. The CDR3 loop spans 16 amino acids. CDR1 SGHVS and CDR2 FQNEAQ come from the germline V gene. Based on the CDR3 plus reference TRBV7-8 and TRBJ2-4, the full variable domain is GAGVSQSPRYKVAKRGQDVALRCDPISGHVSLFWYQQALGQGPEFLTYFQNEAQLDKSGLPSDRFFAERPEGSVSTLKIQRTQQEDSAVYLCASSKRTVVAKNIQYFGAGTRLSVL.

The rearrangement links TRBV14 to TRBJ2-1; TRBD2 is a possible D gene (5 bases). Germline lookup yields CDR1 SGHDN and CDR2 FVKESK. V gave up 0 bases and J gave up 6 bases, with 9 bases separating them. The length of the CDR3 is 14 residues. This chain's CDR3 is CASSQDGLLNEQFF. CDR3 bases: TGTGCCAGCAGCCAAGATGGACTCCTCAATGAGCAGTTCTTC.

On this clonotype itself: One end of the junction varies from germline; a read error may be responsible. J is TRBJ2-3 and V is TRBV6-1; TRBD2 might be the D (5 bases). CDR1 is MNHNS and CDR2 is SASEGT in the germline V gene. The CDR3 runs 16 residues. CDR3 protein: CASSTRGTQSTNTQYF. The CDR3 coding sequence is TGTGCCAGCAGCACCCGGGGAACCCAGAGCACAAATACGCAGTATTTT.

The rearrangement links TRBV12-3 or TRBV12-4 to TRBJ1-6, with a tentative D call TRBD1 (5 bases). The CDR3 covers 12 residues. Trimming removed 6 bases at V and 7 bases at J, with 7 bases between. Written as DNA, the CDR3 is TGTGCCAGCAGGGGGCTGAATTCACCCCTCCACTTT. This translates into CASRGLNSPLHF.